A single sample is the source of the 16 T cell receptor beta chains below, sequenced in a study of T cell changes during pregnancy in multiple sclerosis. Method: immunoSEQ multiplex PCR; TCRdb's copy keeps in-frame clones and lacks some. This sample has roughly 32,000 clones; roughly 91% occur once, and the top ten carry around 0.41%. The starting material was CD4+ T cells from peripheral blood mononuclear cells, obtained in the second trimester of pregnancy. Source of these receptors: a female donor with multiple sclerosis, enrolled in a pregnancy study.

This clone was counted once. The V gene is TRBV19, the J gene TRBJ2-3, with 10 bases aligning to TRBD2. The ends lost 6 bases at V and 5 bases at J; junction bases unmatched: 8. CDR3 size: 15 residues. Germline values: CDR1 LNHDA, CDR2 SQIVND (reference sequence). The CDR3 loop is CASRKIAGGGDTQYF. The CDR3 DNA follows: TGTGCCAGTAGGAAGATAGCGGGAGGAGGAGATACGCAGTATTTT. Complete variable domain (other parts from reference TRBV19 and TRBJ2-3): DGGITQSPKYLFRKEGQNVTLSCEQNLNHDAMYWYRQDPGQGLRLIYYSQIVNDFQKGDIAEGYSVSREKKESFPLTVTSAQKNPTAFYLCASRKIAGGGDTQYFGPGTRLTVL.

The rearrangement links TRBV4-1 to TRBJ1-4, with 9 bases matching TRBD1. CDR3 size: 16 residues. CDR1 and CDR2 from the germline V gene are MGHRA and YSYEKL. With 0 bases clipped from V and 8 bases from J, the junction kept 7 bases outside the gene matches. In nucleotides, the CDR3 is TGCGCCAGCAGCCAAGATTACGGGACAGGGAGGGAAAAACTGTTTTTT. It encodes CASSQDYGTGREKLFF.

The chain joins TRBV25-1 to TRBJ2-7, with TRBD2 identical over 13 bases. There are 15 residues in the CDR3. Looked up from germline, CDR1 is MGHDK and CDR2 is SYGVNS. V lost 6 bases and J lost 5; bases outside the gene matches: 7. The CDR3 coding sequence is TGTGCCAGCAGGACCGGACTAGCGGGAGCTAACGAGCAGTACTTC. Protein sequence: CASRTGLAGANEQYF.

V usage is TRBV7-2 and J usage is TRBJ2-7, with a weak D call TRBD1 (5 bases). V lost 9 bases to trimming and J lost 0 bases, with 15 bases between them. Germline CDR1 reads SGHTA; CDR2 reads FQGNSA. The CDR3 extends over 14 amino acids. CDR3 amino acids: CASAPGRASYEQYF. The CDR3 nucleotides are TGTGCCAGTGCCCCGGGCAGGGCCTCCTACGAGCAGTACTTC. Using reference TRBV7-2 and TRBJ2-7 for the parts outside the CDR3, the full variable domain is GAGVSQSPSNKVTEKGKDVELRCDPISGHTALYWYRQSLGQGLEFLIYFQGNSAPDKSGLPSDRFSAERTGGSVSTLTIQRTQQEDSAVYLCASAPGRASYEQYFGPGTRLTVT.

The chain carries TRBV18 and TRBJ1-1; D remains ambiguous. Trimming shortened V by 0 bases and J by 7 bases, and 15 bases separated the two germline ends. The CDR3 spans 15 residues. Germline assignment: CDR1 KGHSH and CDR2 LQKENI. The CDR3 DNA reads TGTGCCAGCTCACCACCCGGGAGTCATTCTCATGAAGCTTTCTTT. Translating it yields CASSPPGSHSHEAFF.

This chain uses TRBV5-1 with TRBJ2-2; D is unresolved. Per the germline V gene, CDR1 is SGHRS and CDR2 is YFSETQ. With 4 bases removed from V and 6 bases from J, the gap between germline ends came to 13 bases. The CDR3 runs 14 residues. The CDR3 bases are TGCGCCAGCAGCCTCCCATTACGCGCCGGGGAGCTGTTTTTT. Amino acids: CASSLPLRAGELFF.

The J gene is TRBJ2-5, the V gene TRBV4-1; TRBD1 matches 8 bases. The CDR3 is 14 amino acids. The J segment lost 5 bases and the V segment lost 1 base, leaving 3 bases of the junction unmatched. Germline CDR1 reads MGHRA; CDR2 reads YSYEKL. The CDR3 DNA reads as TGCGCCAGCAGCCAAGCACAGGGGGGTGAGACCCAGTACTTC. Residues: CASSQAQGGETQYF.

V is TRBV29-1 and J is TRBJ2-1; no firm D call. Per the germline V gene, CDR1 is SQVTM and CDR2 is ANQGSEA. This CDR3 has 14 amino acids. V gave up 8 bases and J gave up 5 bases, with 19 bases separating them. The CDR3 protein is CSSRLGILNNEQFF. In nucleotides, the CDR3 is TGCAGCTCTCGACTTGGAATTTTAAACAATGAGCAGTTCTTC.

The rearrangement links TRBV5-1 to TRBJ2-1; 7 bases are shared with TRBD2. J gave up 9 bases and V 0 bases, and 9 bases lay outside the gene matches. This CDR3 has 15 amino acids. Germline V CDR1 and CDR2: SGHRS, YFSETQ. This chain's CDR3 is CASSLVQGGRGEQFF. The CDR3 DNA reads TGCGCCAGCAGCTTGGTTCAGGGAGGGCGGGGTGAGCAGTTCTTC.

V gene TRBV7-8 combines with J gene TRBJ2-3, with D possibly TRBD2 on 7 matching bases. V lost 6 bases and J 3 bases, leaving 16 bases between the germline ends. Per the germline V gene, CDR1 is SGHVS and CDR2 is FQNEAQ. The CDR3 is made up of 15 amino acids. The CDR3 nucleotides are TGTGCCAGCAGACCAGGGGAGGGTAGAACAGATACGCAGTATTTT. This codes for CASRPGEGRTDTQYF.

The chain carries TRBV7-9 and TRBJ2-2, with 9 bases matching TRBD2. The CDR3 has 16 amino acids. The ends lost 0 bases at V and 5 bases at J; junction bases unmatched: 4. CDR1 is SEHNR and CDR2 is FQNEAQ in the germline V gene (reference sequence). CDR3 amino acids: CASSLAAGGRTGELFF. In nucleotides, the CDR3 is TGTGCCAGCAGCTTAGCGGCGGGAGGGAGGACCGGGGAGCTGTTTTTT.

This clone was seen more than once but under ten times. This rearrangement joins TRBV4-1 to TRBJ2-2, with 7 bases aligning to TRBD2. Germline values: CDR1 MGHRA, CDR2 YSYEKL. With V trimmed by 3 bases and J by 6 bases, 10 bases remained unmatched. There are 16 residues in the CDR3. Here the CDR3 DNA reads TGCGCCAGCAGCCATCTTGGGCGGGAGATCGCCGGGGAGCTGTTTTTT. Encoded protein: CASSHLGREIAGELFF.

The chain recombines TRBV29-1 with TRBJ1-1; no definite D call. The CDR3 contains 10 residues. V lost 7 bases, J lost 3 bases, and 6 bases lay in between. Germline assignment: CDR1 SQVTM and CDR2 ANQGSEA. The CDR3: CSAGHTEAFF. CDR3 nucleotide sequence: TGCAGCGCCGGTCACACTGAAGCTTTCTTT. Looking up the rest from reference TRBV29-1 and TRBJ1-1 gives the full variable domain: SAVISQKPSRDICQRGTSLTIQCQVDSQVTMMFWYRQQPGQSLTLIATANQGSEATYESGFVIDKFPISRPNLTFSTLTVSNMSPEDSSIYLCSAGHTEAFFGQGTRLTVV.

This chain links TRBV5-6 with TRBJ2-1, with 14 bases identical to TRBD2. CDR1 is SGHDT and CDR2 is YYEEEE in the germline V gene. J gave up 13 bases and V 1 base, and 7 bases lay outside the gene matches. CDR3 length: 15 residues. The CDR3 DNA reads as TGTGCCAGCAGCTTGAGGACTAGCGGGAGGAACCCCCAGTTCTTC. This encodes CASSLRTSGRNPQFF.

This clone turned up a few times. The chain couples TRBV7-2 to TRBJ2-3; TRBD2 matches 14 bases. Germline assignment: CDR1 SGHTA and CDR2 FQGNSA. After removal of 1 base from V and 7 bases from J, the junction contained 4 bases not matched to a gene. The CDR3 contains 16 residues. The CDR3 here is CASSLGTSGGSNTQYF. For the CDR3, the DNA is TGTGCCAGCAGCTTAGGGACTAGCGGGGGGTCGAATACGCAGTATTTT.

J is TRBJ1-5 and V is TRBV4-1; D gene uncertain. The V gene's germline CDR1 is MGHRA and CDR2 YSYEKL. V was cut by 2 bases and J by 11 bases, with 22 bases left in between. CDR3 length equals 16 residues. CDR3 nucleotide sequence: TGCGCCAGCAGCCAACTTTTAGCACCGGCCTCTCGGACCCAGCATTTT. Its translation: CASSQLLAPASRTQHF.